In this sample, the clone carrying this T cell receptor beta chain turned up many times. Germline loops: CDR1 SEHNR, CDR2 FQNEAQ (reference sequence). This CDR3 has 14 residues. V lost 4 bases to trimming and J lost 0 bases, with 10 bases between them. The data derive from a study of T cells in Graves' hyperthyroidism and ophthalmopathy. The CDR3 regions of TCR beta were amplified from RNA transcripts. A first-round RT-PCR of the TCR CDR3 used the HTBI primer set. TCRdb independently ran MiXCR on the multiplex PCR reads; one entry per CDR3 protein. The table has under 450,000 distinct CDR3 sequences, 15% to 18% seen once.

Material for sequencing was blood. This TCR was sampled from a woman aged 18-30 years with Graves' hyperthyroidism. This rearrangement joins TRBV7-9 to TRBJ2-7; D is possibly TRBD1 or TRBD2 (6 bases each). This CDR3 is CASSSGGHSYEQYF. For the CDR3, the DNA is TGTGCCAGCAGCTCCGGGGGCCACTCCTACGAGCAGTACTTC.